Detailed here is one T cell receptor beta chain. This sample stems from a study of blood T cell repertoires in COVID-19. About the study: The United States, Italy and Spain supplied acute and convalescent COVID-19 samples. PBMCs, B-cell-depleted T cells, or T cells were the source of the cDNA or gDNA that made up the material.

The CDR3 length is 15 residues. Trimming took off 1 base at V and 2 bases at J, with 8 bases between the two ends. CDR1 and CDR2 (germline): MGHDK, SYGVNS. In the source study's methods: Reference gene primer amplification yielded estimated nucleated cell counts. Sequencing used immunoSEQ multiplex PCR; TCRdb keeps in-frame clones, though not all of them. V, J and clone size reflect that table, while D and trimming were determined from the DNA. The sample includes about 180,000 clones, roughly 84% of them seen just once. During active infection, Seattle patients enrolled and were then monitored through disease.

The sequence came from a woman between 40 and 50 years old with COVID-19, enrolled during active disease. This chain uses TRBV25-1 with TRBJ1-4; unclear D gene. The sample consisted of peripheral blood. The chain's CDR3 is CASSESFGTNEKLFF. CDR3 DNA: TGTGCCAGCAGTGAATCTTTCGGGACTAATGAAAAACTGTTTTTT.